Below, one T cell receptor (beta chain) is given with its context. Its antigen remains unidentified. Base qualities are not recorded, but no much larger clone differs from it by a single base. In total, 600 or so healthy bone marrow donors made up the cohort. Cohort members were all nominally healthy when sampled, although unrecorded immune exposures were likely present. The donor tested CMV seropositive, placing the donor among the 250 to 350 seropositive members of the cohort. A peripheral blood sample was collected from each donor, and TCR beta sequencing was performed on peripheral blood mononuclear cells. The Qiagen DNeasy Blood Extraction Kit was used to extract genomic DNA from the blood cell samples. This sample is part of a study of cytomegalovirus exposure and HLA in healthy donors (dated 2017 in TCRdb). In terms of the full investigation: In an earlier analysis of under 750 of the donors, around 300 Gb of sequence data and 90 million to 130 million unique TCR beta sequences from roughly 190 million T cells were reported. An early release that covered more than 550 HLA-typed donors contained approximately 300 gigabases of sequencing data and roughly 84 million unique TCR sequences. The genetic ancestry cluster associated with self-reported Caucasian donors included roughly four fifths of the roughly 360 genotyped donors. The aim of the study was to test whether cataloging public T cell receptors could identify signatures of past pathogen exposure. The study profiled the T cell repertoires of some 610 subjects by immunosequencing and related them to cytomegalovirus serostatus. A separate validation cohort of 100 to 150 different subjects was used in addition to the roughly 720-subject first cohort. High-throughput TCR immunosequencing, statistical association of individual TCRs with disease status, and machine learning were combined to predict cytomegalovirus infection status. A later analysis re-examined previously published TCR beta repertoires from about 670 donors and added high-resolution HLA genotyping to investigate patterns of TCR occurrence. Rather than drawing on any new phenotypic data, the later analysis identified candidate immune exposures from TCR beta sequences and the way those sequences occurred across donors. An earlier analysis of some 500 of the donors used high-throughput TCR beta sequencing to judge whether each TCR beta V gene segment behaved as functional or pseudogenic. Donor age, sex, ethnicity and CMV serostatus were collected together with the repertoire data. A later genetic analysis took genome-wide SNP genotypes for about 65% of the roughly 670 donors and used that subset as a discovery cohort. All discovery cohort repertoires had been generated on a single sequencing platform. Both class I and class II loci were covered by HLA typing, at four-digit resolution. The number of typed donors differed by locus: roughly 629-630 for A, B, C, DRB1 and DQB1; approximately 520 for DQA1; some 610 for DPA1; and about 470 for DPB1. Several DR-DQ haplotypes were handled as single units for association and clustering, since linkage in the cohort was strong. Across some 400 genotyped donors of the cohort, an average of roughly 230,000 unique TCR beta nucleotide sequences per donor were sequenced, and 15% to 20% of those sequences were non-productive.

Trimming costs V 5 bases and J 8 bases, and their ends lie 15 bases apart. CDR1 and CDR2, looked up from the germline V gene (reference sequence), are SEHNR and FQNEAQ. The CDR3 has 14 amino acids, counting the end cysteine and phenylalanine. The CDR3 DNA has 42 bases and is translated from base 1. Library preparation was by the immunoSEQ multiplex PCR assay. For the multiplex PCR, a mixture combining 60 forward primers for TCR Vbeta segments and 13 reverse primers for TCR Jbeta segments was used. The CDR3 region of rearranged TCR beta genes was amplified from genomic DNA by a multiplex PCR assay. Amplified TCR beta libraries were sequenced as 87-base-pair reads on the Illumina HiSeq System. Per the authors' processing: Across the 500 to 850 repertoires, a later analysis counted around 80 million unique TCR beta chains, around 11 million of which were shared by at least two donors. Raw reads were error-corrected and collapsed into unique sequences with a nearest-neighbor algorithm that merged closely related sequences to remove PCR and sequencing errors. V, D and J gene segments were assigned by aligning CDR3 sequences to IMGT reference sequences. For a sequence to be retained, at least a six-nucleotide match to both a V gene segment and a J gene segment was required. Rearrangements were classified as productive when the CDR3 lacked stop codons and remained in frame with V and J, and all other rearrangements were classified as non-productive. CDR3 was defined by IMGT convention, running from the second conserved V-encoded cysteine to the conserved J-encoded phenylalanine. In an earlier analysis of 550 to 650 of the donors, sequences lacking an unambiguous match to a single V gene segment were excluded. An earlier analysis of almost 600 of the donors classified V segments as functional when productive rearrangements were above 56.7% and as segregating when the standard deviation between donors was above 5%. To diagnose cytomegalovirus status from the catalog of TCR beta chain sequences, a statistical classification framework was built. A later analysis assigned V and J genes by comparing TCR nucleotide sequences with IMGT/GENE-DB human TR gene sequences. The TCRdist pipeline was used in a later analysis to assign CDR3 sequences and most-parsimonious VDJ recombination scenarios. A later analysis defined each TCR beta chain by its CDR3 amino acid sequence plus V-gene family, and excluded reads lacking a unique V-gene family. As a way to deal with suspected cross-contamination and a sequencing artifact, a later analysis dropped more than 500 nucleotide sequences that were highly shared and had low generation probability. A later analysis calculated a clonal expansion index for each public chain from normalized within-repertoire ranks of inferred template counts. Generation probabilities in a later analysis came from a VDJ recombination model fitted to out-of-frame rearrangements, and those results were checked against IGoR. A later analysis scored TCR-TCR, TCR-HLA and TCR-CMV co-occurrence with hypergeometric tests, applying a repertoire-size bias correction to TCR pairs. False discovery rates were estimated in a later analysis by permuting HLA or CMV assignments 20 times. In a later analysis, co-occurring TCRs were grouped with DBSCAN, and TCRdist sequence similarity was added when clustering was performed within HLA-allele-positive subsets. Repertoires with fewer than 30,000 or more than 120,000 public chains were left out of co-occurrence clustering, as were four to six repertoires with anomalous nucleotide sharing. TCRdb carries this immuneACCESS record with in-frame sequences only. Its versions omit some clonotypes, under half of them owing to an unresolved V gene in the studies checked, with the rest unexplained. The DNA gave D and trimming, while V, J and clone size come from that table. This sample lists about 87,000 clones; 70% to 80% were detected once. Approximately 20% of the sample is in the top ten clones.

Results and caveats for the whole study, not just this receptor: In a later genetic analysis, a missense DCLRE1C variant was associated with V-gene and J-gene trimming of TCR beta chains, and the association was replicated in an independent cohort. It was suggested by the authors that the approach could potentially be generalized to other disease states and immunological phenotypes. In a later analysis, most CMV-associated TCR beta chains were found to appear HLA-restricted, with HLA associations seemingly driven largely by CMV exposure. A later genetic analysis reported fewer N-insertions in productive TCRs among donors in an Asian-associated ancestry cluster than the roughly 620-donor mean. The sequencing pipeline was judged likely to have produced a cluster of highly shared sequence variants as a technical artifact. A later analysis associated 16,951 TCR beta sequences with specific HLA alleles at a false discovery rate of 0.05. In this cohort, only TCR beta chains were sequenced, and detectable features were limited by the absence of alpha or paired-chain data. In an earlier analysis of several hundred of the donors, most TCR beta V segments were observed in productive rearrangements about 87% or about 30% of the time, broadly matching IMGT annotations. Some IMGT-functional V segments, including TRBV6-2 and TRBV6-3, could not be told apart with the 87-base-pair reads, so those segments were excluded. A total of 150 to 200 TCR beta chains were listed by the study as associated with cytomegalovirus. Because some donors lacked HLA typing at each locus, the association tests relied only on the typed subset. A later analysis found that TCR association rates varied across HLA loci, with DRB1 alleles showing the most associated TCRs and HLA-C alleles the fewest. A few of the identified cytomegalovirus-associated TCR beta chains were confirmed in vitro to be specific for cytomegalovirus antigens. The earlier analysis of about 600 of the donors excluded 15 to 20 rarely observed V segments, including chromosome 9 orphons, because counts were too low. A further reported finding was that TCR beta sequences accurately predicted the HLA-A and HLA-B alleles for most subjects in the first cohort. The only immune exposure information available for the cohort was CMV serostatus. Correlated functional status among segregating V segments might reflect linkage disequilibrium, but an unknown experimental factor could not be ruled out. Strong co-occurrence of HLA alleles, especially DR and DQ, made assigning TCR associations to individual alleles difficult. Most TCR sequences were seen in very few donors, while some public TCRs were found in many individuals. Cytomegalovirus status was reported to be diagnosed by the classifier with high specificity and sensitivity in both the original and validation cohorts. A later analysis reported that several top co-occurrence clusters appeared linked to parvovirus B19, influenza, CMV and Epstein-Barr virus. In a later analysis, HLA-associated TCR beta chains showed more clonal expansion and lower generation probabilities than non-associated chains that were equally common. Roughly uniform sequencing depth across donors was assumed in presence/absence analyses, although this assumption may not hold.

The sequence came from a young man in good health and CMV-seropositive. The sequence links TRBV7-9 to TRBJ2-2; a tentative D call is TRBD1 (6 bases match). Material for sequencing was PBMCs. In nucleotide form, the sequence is TGTGCCAGCAGCATCACAGGGCCCGGGGGGGAGCTGTTTTTT. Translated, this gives CASSITGPGGELFF.